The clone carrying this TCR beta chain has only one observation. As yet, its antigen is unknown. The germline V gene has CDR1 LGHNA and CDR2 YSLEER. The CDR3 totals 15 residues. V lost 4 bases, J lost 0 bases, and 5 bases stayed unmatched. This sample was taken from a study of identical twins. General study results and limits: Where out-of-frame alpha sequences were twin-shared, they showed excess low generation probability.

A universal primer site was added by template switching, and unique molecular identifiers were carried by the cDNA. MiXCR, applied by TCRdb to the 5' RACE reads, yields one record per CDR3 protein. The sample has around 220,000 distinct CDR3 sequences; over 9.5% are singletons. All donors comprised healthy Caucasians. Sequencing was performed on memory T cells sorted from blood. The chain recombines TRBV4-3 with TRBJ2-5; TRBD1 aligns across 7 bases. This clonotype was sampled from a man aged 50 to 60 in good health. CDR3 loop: CASSLLGTDQETQYF. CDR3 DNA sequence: TGCGCCAGCAGCCTCCTGGGGACAGACCAAGAGACCCAGTACTTC.